These T cell receptor beta chains were read from a single sample in a study of T cell responses to AZD1222 COVID-19 vaccine. The protocol was immunoSEQ multiplex PCR, while the TCRdb copy is restricted to in-frame clones and leaves out a portion. The data show about 190,000 clones, over 80% seen once. Sequenced material: peripheral blood, taken on day 0 of MenACWY control vaccination. Receptors originate from an adult in good health. Each CDR3 is given with its conserved first and last residue.

V	J	CDR3
TRBV6-5	TRBJ2-7	CASTPSGENLGEQYF
TRBV19	TRBJ1-1	CASSRQGRLRTEAFF
TRBV5-6	TRBJ1-2	CASSLGLLGYTF
TRBV5-1	TRBJ2-7	CASSRPPVRDF
TRBV28	TRBJ2-7	CASLVSGRNEQYF
TRBV15	TRBJ2-3	CATTSGATDTQYF
TRBV19	TRBJ2-1	CASSSLGSNEQFF
TRBV7-2	TRBJ2-3	CASRGGNTDTQYF
TRBV7-9	TRBJ1-1	CASSSTLDMNTEAFF
TRBV27	TRBJ1-2	CASSIEPSPRGYGYTF
TRBV4-3	TRBJ1-5	CASSQVGGEGLIEPQHF
TRBV27	TRBJ2-7	CASSPGQARSYEQYF
TRBV3-1/TRBV3-2	TRBJ2-7	CASSQGGDRSYEQYF
TRBV10-3	TRBJ1-6	CAISPGRDHSPLHF
TRBV5-1	TRBJ1-1	CASSTQGNTEAFF
TRBV28	TRBJ1-1	CASSLGGSVNTEAFF
TRBV5-1	TRBJ2-7	CASSPLGGQGHEQYF
TRBV7-9	TRBJ2-1	CASSRIRGSSYNEQFF
TRBV4-3	TRBJ2-7	CASSQDQGGNEQYF
TRBV19	TRBJ2-3	CASSIDNIDGATDTQYF
TRBV5-1	TRBJ2-1	CASSLASTSESSYNEQFF
TRBV5-4	TRBJ1-5	CASSPPPSLAEWDSNQPQHF
TRBV7-2	TRBJ1-5	CASSFGVAMHQPQHF
TRBV5-1	TRBJ2-5	CASSLDGTGQETQYF
TRBV5-1	TRBJ2-5	CASSPGLAGEETQYF
TRBV28	TRBJ1-2	CASSLQDRSYGYTF
TRBV5-5	TRBJ2-7	CASSLVGLTYEQYF
TRBV4-1	TRBJ2-7	CASSQDLAGEVGEQYF
TRBV11-2	TRBJ2-3	CASSFGTADTQYF
TRBV28	TRBJ2-3	CASTSPTGIGTDTQYF